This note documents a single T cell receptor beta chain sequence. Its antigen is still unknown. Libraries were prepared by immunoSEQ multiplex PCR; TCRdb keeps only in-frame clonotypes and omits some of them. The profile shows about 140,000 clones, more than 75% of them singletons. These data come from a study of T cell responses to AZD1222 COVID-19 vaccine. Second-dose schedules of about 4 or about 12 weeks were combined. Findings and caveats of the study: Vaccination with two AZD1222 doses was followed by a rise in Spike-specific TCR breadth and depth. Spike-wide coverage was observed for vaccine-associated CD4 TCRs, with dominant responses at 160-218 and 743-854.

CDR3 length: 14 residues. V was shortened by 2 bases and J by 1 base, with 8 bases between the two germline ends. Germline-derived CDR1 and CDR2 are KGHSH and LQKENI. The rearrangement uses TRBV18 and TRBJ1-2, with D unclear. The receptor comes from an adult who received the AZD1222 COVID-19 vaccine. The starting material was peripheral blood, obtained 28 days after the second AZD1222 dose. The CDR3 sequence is CASSPSADNYGYTF. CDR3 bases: TGTGCCAGCTCACCATCCGCAGATAACTATGGCTACACCTTC.